This T cell receptor (beta chain) is drawn from a study of blood T cell repertoires in COVID-19. Looking at the study overall: The study drew acute and convalescent COVID-19 samples from the United States, Italy and Spain. PBMCs, B-cell-depleted T cells, or T cells provided the cDNA or gDNA that made up the material.

This clone came up once. Per the original methods: Nucleated cell number was recorded as an estimate derived from reference gene primer amplification. Measured with immunoSEQ multiplex PCR; TCRdb has only the in-frame clones, and not every one. V and J calls and clone size follow that table, whereas D and trimming were derived from the DNA. The top ten hold 7.9% of the sample, which has roughly 120,000 clones, roughly three quarters seen once. The CDR3 has 14 residues. CDR1 LNHDA and CDR2 SQIVND come from the germline V gene (reference sequence). Trimming cost V 9 bases and J 7 bases, with 16 bases left between them.

V and J are TRBV19 and TRBJ1-6; D unclear. Sequencing used peripheral blood. The origin of this receptor is a human donor in a cohort sampled during active COVID-19. The chain's CDR3 is CASSFSVTNSPLHF. Written as DNA, the CDR3 is TGTGCCAGCTCTTTCAGTGTTACAAATTCACCCCTCCACTTT.